This T cell receptor beta chain was obtained from a study of T cells in Graves' hyperthyroidism and ophthalmopathy. This clonotype was seen once. One end of the junction does not line up with germline, which may come from a read error. RNA transcripts were the template for amplifying TCR beta CDR3 regions. During a first-round RT-PCR of the TCR CDR3, the HTBI primer set was used. TCRdb ran MiXCR on the multiplex PCR reads and lists one entry per CDR3 protein. The table records roughly 380,000 distinct CDR3 sequences, around 14% of them present only once. Germline CDR1 SGHVS, CDR2 FQNEAQ. There are 20 residues in the CDR3.

This sequence was found in a woman in her sixties with Graves' hyperthyroidism. Sequencing was performed on blood. V and J are TRBV7-8 and TRBJ2-6; 13 nucleotides match TRBD2. CDR3 in amino acids: CVSSLARRGLAGPGANVLTF. As DNA, the CDR3 is TGTGTCAGCAGCTTAGCGCGGAGGGGACTAGCGGGACCAGGGGCCAACGTCCTGACTTTC.